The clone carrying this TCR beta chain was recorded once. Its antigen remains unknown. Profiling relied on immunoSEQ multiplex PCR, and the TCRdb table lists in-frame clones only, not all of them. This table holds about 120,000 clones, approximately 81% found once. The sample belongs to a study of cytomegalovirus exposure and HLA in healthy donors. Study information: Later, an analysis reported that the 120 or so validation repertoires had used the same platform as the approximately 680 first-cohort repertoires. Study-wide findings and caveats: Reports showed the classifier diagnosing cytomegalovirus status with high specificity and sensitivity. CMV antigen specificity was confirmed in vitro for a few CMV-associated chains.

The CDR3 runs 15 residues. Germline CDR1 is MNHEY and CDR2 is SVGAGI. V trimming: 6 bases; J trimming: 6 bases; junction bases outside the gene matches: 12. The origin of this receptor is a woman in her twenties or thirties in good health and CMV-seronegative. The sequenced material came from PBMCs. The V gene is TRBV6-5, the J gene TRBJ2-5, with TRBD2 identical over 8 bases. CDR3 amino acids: CASSYRVRGVKTQYF. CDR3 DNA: TGTGCCAGCAGCTACCGAGTGCGGGGGGTAAAGACCCAGTACTTC.